This entry features one TCR beta chain sequence. Assay: immunoSEQ multiplex PCR; the TCRdb copy retains only in-frame clones and omits some. The data contain about 19,000 clones, 85% of them singletons. V lost 4 bases and J lost 4, with 12 bases in between. CDR3 length equals 14 residues. Germline loops: CDR1 SGHDN, CDR2 FVKESK. This specimen comes from a study of preoperative IRX-2 immunotherapy in early breast cancer. Noted treatment: preoperative locoregional IRX-2 cytokine immunotherapy. This phase Ib study tested locoregional IRX-2 cytokine immunotherapy given before surgery. The chain carries TRBV14 and TRBJ2-3; perhaps TRBD1 as D (5 bases). The receptor's source is a human donor with breast cancer. The sample in question was lymph node tissue, obtained after IRX-2 immunotherapy. The CDR3 DNA reads as TGTGCCAGCAGCCTAGGGGCCCCCCCAGATACGCAGTATTTT. This sequence encodes CASSLGAPPDTQYF. Supplemented by reference TRBV14 and TRBJ2-3, the full variable domain reads EAGVTQFPSHSVIEKGQTVTLRCDPISGHDNLYWYRRVMGKEIKFLLHFVKESKQDESGMPNNRFLAERTGGTYSTLKVQPAELEDSGVYFCASSLGAPPDTQYFGPGTRLTVL.